This TCR beta chain was captured in a study of blood T cell repertoires in COVID-19. Study context: Samples taken during acute and convalescent COVID-19 were collected in the United States, Italy and Spain. Sample material is recorded as cDNA or gDNA derived from T cells, B-cell-depleted T cells, or PBMCs.

Germline V gives CDR1 MDHEN, CDR2 SYDVKM. Trimming at V came to 4 bases and at J to 5 bases, leaving 6 bases not matched to a gene. The CDR3 spans 15 residues. Per the study methods: How many nucleated cells were present was estimated from reference gene primer amplification. The protocol was immunoSEQ multiplex PCR, while the TCRdb copy is restricted to in-frame clones and leaves out a portion. V and J calls and clone size come straight from that table; D and trimming were deduced from the DNA. The table shows around 200,000 clones, with around 82% occurring only once. This chain uses TRBV28 with TRBJ2-2, with TRBD1 matching 8 bases. Sequencing input: peripheral blood. The TCR sequence derives from a woman in her sixties or seventies with acute or convalescent COVID-19. The CDR3 here is CASSSTGVRTGELFF. The CDR3 DNA follows: TGTGCCAGCAGTTCGACAGGGGTTCGAACCGGGGAGCTGTTTTTT.